These 22 T cell receptor beta chains came from one sample sequenced in a study of blood T cell repertoires in COVID-19. TCRdb's table, derived via immunoSEQ multiplex PCR, lists solely in-frame clones and lacks some. The sample holds about 36,000 clones, approximately 90% seen once. Sample: peripheral blood. Every receptor here comes from a human donor in a cohort sampled during active COVID-19.

In this sample, this clone turned up a few times. The chain's CDR3 is CATRDRQGKADTQYF. CDR3 sequence (DNA): TGTGCCACCAGGGACCGGCAGGGGAAAGCAGATACGCAGTATTTT. The chain couples TRBV24-1 to TRBJ2-3, with D possibly being TRBD1 (6 bases). This CDR3 is 15 amino acids long. With 7 bases removed from V and 4 bases from J, the gap between germline ends came to 17 bases. The germline gives CDR1 KGHDR, CDR2 SFDVKD.

The chain carries TRBV27 and TRBJ2-1, with no clear D. The germline V gene has CDR1 MNHEY and CDR2 SMNVEV (reference sequence). Trimming stripped 9 bases from V and 1 base from J, with 7 bases between. This CDR3 is 12 amino acids long. Here the CDR3 reads CARGISYNEQFF. Written as DNA, the CDR3 is TGTGCCAGGGGCATATCCTACAATGAGCAGTTCTTC.

Worth noting for this clone: At one boundary the junction diverges from the germline segment, which might be a read error. The chain is built from TRBV20-1 and TRBJ2-4, with D uncertain. The CDR3 sequence is 10 residues long. Germline V CDR1 and CDR2: DFQATT, SNEGSKA (reference sequence). The CDR3 coding sequence is TGCAGTGCTCTTCATCCCCCTGCGATCTTC. Protein sequence: CSALHPPAIF.

The J gene is TRBJ2-1, the V gene TRBV27; 15 positions agree with TRBD2. Unmatched junction bases numbered 12, after V lost 6 bases and J lost 9 bases. Germline V CDR1 and CDR2: MNHEY, SMNVEV (reference sequence). The CDR3 sequence is 17 residues long. CDR3 region: CASRPPGLAGGLPEQFF. The CDR3 nucleotides read TGTGCCAGCAGGCCCCCGGGACTAGCGGGAGGACTCCCTGAGCAGTTCTTC.

The V gene is TRBV2, the J gene TRBJ2-1, with TRBD2 matching over 9 bases. This CDR3 has 17 residues. V lost 6 bases and J lost 5; bases outside the gene matches: 14. The V gene's germline CDR1 is SNHLY and CDR2 FYNNEI. The CDR3 here is CASRPPRVTSGDNEQFF. As DNA, the CDR3 is TGTGCCAGCAGACCCCCCCGAGTGACTAGCGGCGACAATGAGCAGTTCTTC.

This sequence joins TRBV3-1 (or the pseudogene TRBV3-2) and TRBJ2-1, with TRBD2 matching 11 bases. The CDR3 runs 16 residues. J gave up 7 bases and V 0 bases, and 5 bases lay outside the gene matches. CDR1 is LGHDT and CDR2 is YNNKEL in the germline V gene (reference sequence). The CDR3 loop reads CASSQDVAGGRNEQFF. The CDR3 nucleotides read TGTGCCAGCAGCCAAGACGTAGCGGGAGGGAGGAATGAGCAGTTCTTC.

The chain combines TRBV20-1 with TRBJ2-7; D gene uncertain. V shed 3 bases and J shed 1 base, with 4 bases lying between them. Germline CDR1 DFQATT, CDR2 SNEGSKA (reference sequence). The CDR3 length is 11 residues. In DNA, the CDR3 is TGCAGTGCTAGTCAGTCCTACGAGCAGTACTTC. As protein: CSASQSYEQYF.

The chain combines TRBV18 with TRBJ2-1, with D possibly matching TRBD1 (6 bases). This CDR3 region has 13 residues. Germline CDR1 is KGHSH and CDR2 is LQKENI. Trimming took 4 bases from V and 7 from J, leaving 11 bases between them. In DNA, the CDR3 is TGTGCCAGCTCACTCAGGGGTTTAAATGAGCAGTTCTTC. As protein: CASSLRGLNEQFF. The entire variable domain, with the rest obtained from reference TRBV18 and TRBJ2-1, is as follows: NAGVMQNPRHLVRRRGQEARLRCSPMKGHSHVYWYRQLPEEGLKFMVYLQKENIIDESGMPKERFSAEFPKEGPSILRIQQVVRGDSAAYFCASSLRGLNEQFFGPGTRLTVL.

The CDR3 nucleotides read TGTGCCACGAAGGGAGGGAATAATTCACCCCTCCACTTT. Amino acid sequence: CATKGGNNSPLHF. V is TRBV25-1 and J is TRBJ1-6, with D unclear. Trimming removed 10 bases from V and 5 bases from J, with 12 bases in between. Germline V gene data show CDR1 as MGHDK and CDR2 as SYGVNS. The CDR3 runs to 13 residues.

The V call is TRBV20-1, the J call TRBJ2-1; a weak D match, TRBD2 (7 bases). V was shortened by 3 bases and J by 2 bases, with 14 bases between the two germline ends. Germline V gene lookup returns CDR1 DFQATT and CDR2 SNEGSKA (reference sequence). The CDR3 totals 15 residues. The CDR3 region has the DNA TGCAGTGCTAGTAGGACTAGGGGGACCTACAATGAGCAGTTCTTC. Amino acids: CSASRTRGTYNEQFF.

The gene calls are TRBV24-1 and TRBJ1-5, with 8 bases identical to TRBD1. V trimming: 6 bases; J trimming: 4 bases; junction bases outside the gene matches: 1. Germline V lookup: CDR1 KGHDR, CDR2 SFDVKD. The CDR3 loop spans 13 amino acids. This chain's CDR3 is CATSQGANQPQHF. The CDR3 DNA reads TGTGCCACCAGTCAGGGGGCTAATCAGCCCCAGCATTTT.

The chain joins TRBV7-9 to TRBJ1-3; possibly TRBD1 for D (5 bases). The CDR3 runs 14 residues. The ends were cut back, 5 bases at V and 2 bases at J, with 10 bases in the middle. Germline lookup yields CDR1 SEHNR and CDR2 FQNEAQ (reference sequence). The CDR3 sequence: CASSPGQPGNTIYF. The CDR3 DNA reads TGTGCCAGCAGCCCTGGACAACCTGGAAACACCATATATTTT.

The V and J genes are TRBV6-2 or TRBV6-3 and TRBJ2-1; 9 nucleotides align to TRBD2. Germline loops: CDR1 MNHEY, CDR2 SVGEGT. This CDR3 comprises 17 residues. The trim removed 3 bases at V and 6 bases at J, leaving 12 bases unmatched. The CDR3 DNA reads as TGTGCCAGCAGTTATAATCTTTTGGCGGGAGGGCCCAATGAGCAGTTCTTC. As protein: CASSYNLLAGGPNEQFF.

The V and J genes are TRBV28 and TRBJ2-3, with 13 bases identical to TRBD2. CDR3 length: 16 amino acids. Germline V CDR1 and CDR2: MDHEN, SYDVKM. Trimming at V came to 3 bases and at J to 2 bases, leaving 2 bases not matched to a gene. DNA for the CDR3: TGTGCCAGCAGTTTCGGACTAGCGGGAGCCACAGATACGCAGTATTTT. Encoded protein: CASSFGLAGATDTQYF.

The chain recombines TRBV6-2 or TRBV6-3 with TRBJ2-1; TRBD2 is a possible D gene (6 bases). CDR1 is MNHEY, CDR2 SVGEGT, per germline. CDR3 length: 14 residues. Trimming took 4 bases from V and 2 from J, leaving 9 bases between them. The CDR3 nucleotides read TGTGCCAGCAGTTTTAGCGGAACCTACAATGAGCAGTTCTTC. Residues: CASSFSGTYNEQFF.

The chain couples TRBV5-1 to TRBJ1-2; the D gene is possibly TRBD1 (6 bases). Deletions cut 3 bases from V and 8 bases from J, with 20 bases between. The germline CDR1 and CDR2 sequences are SGHRS and YFSETQ. This CDR3 has 15 amino acids. CDR3 protein: CASSSGTTDARGYTF. DNA for the CDR3: TGCGCCAGCAGCTCCGGGACAACCGACGCCCGGGGCTACACCTTC.

This chain joins TRBV11-3 and TRBJ2-2; no definite D call. This CDR3 region has 13 residues. V lost 4 bases to trimming and J lost 8 bases, with 11 bases between them. Germline-derived CDR1 and CDR2 are SGHNT and YENEEA. For the CDR3, the DNA is TGTGCCAGCAGCTCATCCGAGAGGGGGGAGCTGTTTTTT. Its translation: CASSSSERGELFF.

V gene TRBV18 combines with J gene TRBJ2-6; D is undetermined. Trimming shortened V by 10 bases and J by 0 bases, and 7 bases separated the two germline ends. Germline assignment: CDR1 KGHSH and CDR2 LQKENI. The length of the CDR3 is 13 residues. CDR3 residues: CATELSGANVLTF. For the CDR3, the DNA is TGTGCCACCGAACTCTCTGGGGCCAACGTCCTGACTTTC. The whole variable domain, remainder taken from reference TRBV18 and TRBJ2-6, is NAGVMQNPRHLVRRRGQEARLRCSPMKGHSHVYWYRQLPEEGLKFMVYLQKENIIDESGMPKERFSAEFPKEGPSILRIQQVVRGDSAAYFCATELSGANVLTFGAGSRLTVL.

CDR3 region: CASSLGSSPSGRVGIEQFF. The CDR3 DNA is TGTGCCAGCAGCTTAGGCAGTTCACCTAGCGGGAGGGTAGGAATAGAGCAGTTCTTC. The chain recombines TRBV7-3 with TRBJ2-1; TRBD2 matches at 12 bases. The CDR3 is 19 amino acids. Germline CDR1 and CDR2: SGHTA and FQGTGA. Trimming took 2 bases from V and 10 from J; bases not matched to a gene: 18.

V is TRBV12-3 or TRBV12-4 and J is TRBJ2-4; D possibly corresponds to TRBD1 (5 bases). The V and J ends lost 2 bases and 11 bases respectively, with 10 bases between them. This CDR3 is 12 amino acids long. DNA of the CDR3: TGTGCCAGCAGTTTAAATGCCAGGGTTCAGTACTTC. Translation: CASSLNARVQYF.

The chain couples TRBV2 to TRBJ2-3, with D possibly being TRBD2 (6 bases). The CDR3 has 16 amino acids. CDR1 is SNHLY and CDR2 is FYNNEI in the germline V gene. V was cut by 8 bases and J by 1 base, with 19 bases left in between. The CDR3 region has the DNA TGTGCCAGCGGTTCGTTAGCGGAGCGGCGCACAGATACGCAGTATTTT. Translation gives CASGSLAERRTDTQYF.

V is TRBV2 and J is TRBJ1-5; 10 bases are a match to TRBD1. The V and J ends lost 4 bases and 7 bases, in that order; junction bases with no gene match: 4. From germline, CDR1 is SNHLY and CDR2 FYNNEI. The CDR3 extends over 14 amino acids. CDR3 DNA sequence: TGTGCCAGCAGTGGGACAGGGGGTCGCCAGCCCCAGCATTTT. Its protein product is CASSGTGGRQPQHF. Full variable domain (rest looked up from reference TRBV2 and TRBJ1-5): EPEVTQTPSHQVTQMGQEVILRCVPISNHLYFYWYRQILGQKVEFLVSFYNNEISEKSEIFDDQFSVERPDGSNFTLKIRSTKLEDSAMYFCASSGTGGRQPQHFGDGTRLSIL.